This T cell receptor (beta chain) stems from a study of graft-versus-host responses after intestinal transplantation. Germline loops: CDR1 SQVTM, CDR2 ANQGSEA. The CDR3 is 15 amino acids. Sequencing used immunoSEQ multiplex PCR; TCRdb keeps in-frame clones, though not all of them. The data contain more than 100,000 clones, approximately 95% of them singletons. With regard to this clone: Its antigen is unknown. One junction end does not reproduce the germline sequence, and a read error may be involved.

Sequences were derived from unstimulated CD8+ T cells sorted from spleen or lymph node cells, sampled before intestinal transplant. This chain uses TRBV29-1 with TRBJ2-3; 8 nucleotides match TRBD2. The origin of this receptor is a human donor who received an intestinal transplant. CDR3 coding DNA: TGCAGCGTTGATGGCGGTAGCGGGATCGCAGATGCGCAGTATTTT. Translation gives CSVDGGSGIADAQYF.